Listed here are 14 T cell receptor beta chains from one sample, sequenced in a study of human T cells and chemical hapten exposure (dated by TCRdb to about 2021). Library method: RACE. The instrument given in TCRdb is NextSeq 500. TCRdb trimmed public reads at Q25 via fastp, called clones via MiXCR and kept in-frame beta chains. Every CDR3 protein is listed once, alongside the most common genes and DNA of its rows. Within this sample are approximately 400,000 distinct CDR3 sequences, with roughly 4.8% of them counted one time only. The ten largest clones represent over 2% of the sample. The sample's time point label, decoded: patch test 1, 2 weeks after DPC sensitization. What the treatment or condition label conveys for this sample: therapeutic diphenylcyclopropenone sensitization with weekly scalp DPC. Specimen: whole blood, collected in connection with sensitization to the hapten diphenylcyclopropenone (DPC). These receptors came from a woman aged 45 to 65 with alopecia areata. Some clones in this sample may be carry-over from other donors' samples.

At least ten counts were recorded for this clonotype. The chain combines TRBV7-9 with TRBJ2-5; D might be TRBD2 (5 bases). Looked up from germline, CDR1 is SEHNR and CDR2 is FQNEAQ (reference sequence). This CDR3 has 15 residues. V was trimmed by 6 bases and J by 1 base, leaving 15 bases between them. The CDR3 DNA reads as TGTGCCAGCAGGAAGAACAGCGGAGGCCAAGAGACCCAGTACTTC. It encodes CASRKNSGGQETQYF.

This clonotype was recorded many times. The rearrangement links TRBV29-1 to TRBJ1-3; the D gene is possibly TRBD1 (5 bases). The CDR3 spans 14 residues. Germline CDR1 is SQVTM and CDR2 is ANQGSEA. V was shortened by 2 bases and J by 0 bases, with 8 bases between the two germline ends. The CDR3 DNA reads TGCAGCGTTGAATGGGGCGGCTCTGGAAACACCATATATTTT. This translates into CSVEWGGSGNTIYF.

This clonotype was counted only a few times. This chain uses TRBV15 with TRBJ2-7; D unresolved. V lost 1 base and J lost 1, with 8 bases in between. CDR1 and CDR2 from the germline V gene are LNHNV and YYDKDF (reference sequence). The CDR3 extends over 14 amino acids. CDR3 sequence: CATSRGSISYEQYF. Written as DNA, the CDR3 is TGTGCCACCAGCAGAGGGTCGATATCCTACGAGCAGTACTTC. Full variable domain (remainder filled in from reference TRBV15 and TRBJ2-7): DAMVIQNPRYQVTQFGKPVTLSCSQTLNHNVMYWYQQKSSQAPKLLFHYYDKDFNNEADTPDNFQSRRPNTSFCFLDIRSPGLGDTAMYLCATSRGSISYEQYFGPGTRLTVT.

At least ten counts were recorded for this clonotype. The chain has TRBV15 and TRBJ1-1; a weak D match, TRBD1 (6 bases). The CDR3 spans 15 residues. The germline gives CDR1 LNHNV, CDR2 YYDKDF (reference sequence). V shed 5 bases and J shed 5 bases, with 18 bases lying between them. CDR3 bases: TGTGCCACCAGCGCGAGGGGGGGAGATGGAACTGAAGCTTTCTTT. Its translation: CATSARGGDGTEAFF.

The table lists this clonotype with many counts. This rearrangement joins TRBV4-1 to TRBJ1-1, with 7 bases that match TRBD1. The length of the CDR3 is 17 residues. Looked up from germline, CDR1 is MGHRA and CDR2 is YSYEKL. Trimming removed 1 base from V and 4 bases from J; junction bases left unmatched: 12. CDR3 amino acids: CASSQGPRQGWSTEAFF. Here the CDR3 DNA reads TGCGCCAGCAGCCAAGGGCCGCGACAGGGATGGAGCACTGAAGCTTTCTTT.

This clonotype was seen many times. DNA for the CDR3: TGTGCCAGCAGTTCCGGGACAGGGTATTTAGGCACTGAAGCTTTCTTT. Its protein product is CASSSGTGYLGTEAFF. This chain links TRBV13 with TRBJ1-1; the match to TRBD1 covers 9 bases. Germline trimming cut 6 bases from V and 4 bases from J; bases unmatched to any gene: 12. Germline V gene data show CDR1 as PRHDT and CDR2 as FYEKMQ (reference sequence). The CDR3 spans 16 residues.

This clonotype was recorded a few times. The rearrangement joins TRBV13 to TRBJ2-5, with 13 bases lining up with TRBD2. The germline V gene encodes CDR1 PRHDT and CDR2 FYEKMQ (reference sequence). V shed 5 bases, J shed 5 bases, and the junction held 8 bases outside the gene matches. The length of the CDR3 is 16 residues. The CDR3 sequence: CASSTWTSGSGETQYF. CDR3 DNA sequence: TGTGCCAGCAGCACTTGGACTAGCGGGAGCGGTGAGACCCAGTACTTC.

This clonotype was seen many times. The chain employs TRBV11-2 and TRBJ2-1; TRBD2 agrees at 8 bases. The CDR3 has 12 residues. The trim removed 8 bases at V and 7 bases at J, leaving 4 bases unmatched. Germline CDR1 SGHAT, CDR2 FQNNGV. DNA for the CDR3: TGTGCCAGCGGGCGGGAGGAAAATGAGCAGTTCTTC. Translated: CASGREENEQFF.

This clonotype was seen ten or more times. The chain combines TRBV2 with TRBJ1-5, with D perhaps matching TRBD1 (5 bases). CDR1 is SNHLY, CDR2 FYNNEI, per germline. With 7 bases removed from V and 3 bases from J, the gap between germline ends came to 16 bases. The CDR3 length is 15 residues. CDR3 sequence (DNA): TGTGCCAGCACCCCGTGGGGGGAAGCCAATCAGCCCCAGCATTTT. Protein product: CASTPWGEANQPQHF.

This sequence joins TRBV20-1 and TRBJ2-3; TRBD2 aligns across 10 bases. V trimming: 6 bases; J trimming: 4 bases; junction bases outside the gene matches: 7. Germline CDR1 and CDR2: DFQATT and SNEGSKA (reference sequence). The CDR3 totals 14 residues. The CDR3: CSALAGGNSDTQYF. CDR3 DNA sequence: TGCAGTGCCTTAGCGGGGGGAAATTCAGATACGCAGTATTTT.

The CDR3 loop reads CASSAPGQVHYEQYF. In DNA form, the CDR3 reads TGTGCCAGCAGTGCCCCGGGACAGGTCCACTACGAGCAGTACTTC. The rearrangement joins TRBV28 to TRBJ2-7, with 8 bases lining up with TRBD1. V shed 5 bases and J 3 bases; nucleotides not matched to a gene: 9. In germline, CDR1 is MDHEN, CDR2 SYDVKM. The CDR3 has 15 residues.

This clonotype was seen only a few times. V is TRBV12-5 and J is TRBJ2-5; TRBD2 matches 9 bases. The V and J ends lost 1 base and 5 bases, in that order; junction bases with no gene match: 11. The CDR3 runs to 17 residues. Germline values: CDR1 LGHNT, CDR2 FRNRAP. The CDR3 here is CASGLDEPGLATETQYF. The CDR3 DNA reads as TGTGCTAGTGGTTTGGATGAGCCGGGACTAGCAACCGAGACCCAGTACTTC.

This clonotype was detected a few times. The gene calls are TRBV9 and TRBJ1-6, with unresolved D. The CDR3 is 13 residues long. From germline, CDR1 is SGDLS and CDR2 YYNGEE. With 0 bases removed from V and 6 bases from J, the gap between germline ends came to 4 bases. The CDR3 protein is CASSVEANSPLHF. In DNA form, the CDR3 reads TGTGCCAGCAGCGTAGAGGCTAATTCACCCCTCCACTTT.

This clonotype showed up many times. This chain joins TRBV30 and TRBJ2-1; D remains unclear. V was trimmed by 2 bases and J by 4 bases, leaving 9 bases between them. There are 13 residues in the CDR3. Germline V gene sequence: CDR1 GTSNPN, CDR2 SVGIG (reference sequence). DNA for the CDR3: TGTGCCTGGAGTCCCCGACCGTACAATGAGCAGTTCTTC. Its protein is CAWSPRPYNEQFF.